The 12 T cell receptor beta chains given below trace back to one sample, sequenced in a study of cytomegalovirus exposure and HLA in healthy donors. The PCR was carried out with 60 Vbeta primers and 13 Jbeta primers. Clones were read by immunoSEQ multiplex PCR, and TCRdb kept only the in-frame ones, dropping some. The sample includes more than 110,000 clones, about four fifths of them seen just once. Sequencing used PBMCs. The receptors stem from a man aged 35 to 55 in good health and CMV-seropositive.

The V gene is TRBV6-5, the J gene TRBJ1-2; possibly TRBD1 for D (6 bases). The CDR3 is made up of 13 amino acids. Germline assignment: CDR1 MNHEY and CDR2 SVGAGI. Between the trimmed V and J ends, which lost 5 bases and 1 base, there was a span of 8 bases. The CDR3 loop is CASSPQGNYGYTF. The CDR3 nucleotides are TGTGCCAGCAGTCCACAGGGTAACTATGGCTACACCTTC.

The chain carries TRBV2 and TRBJ1-2; no reliable D call. The CDR3 runs to 14 residues. The germline CDR1 and CDR2 sequences are SNHLY and FYNNEI. Trimming removed 1 base from V and 2 bases from J, with 8 bases in between. The CDR3 DNA reads as TGTGCCAGCAGTGAAGGGCCGCAAAACTATGGCTACACCTTC. It translates to CASSEGPQNYGYTF.

V usage is TRBV5-1 and J usage is TRBJ2-7, with D possibly matching TRBD1 (5 bases). The CDR3 has 12 residues. Germline values: CDR1 SGHRS, CDR2 YFSETQ. Trimming pared 4 bases from V and 5 bases from J, leaving 10 bases between. The DNA for the CDR3 is TGCGCCAGCAGCCCCAGGGTAAACGAGCAGTACTTC. Translated, it gives CASSPRVNEQYF.

The CDR3 sequence: CASSQDQGQGAYEQYF. In DNA form, the CDR3 reads TGCGCCAGCAGCCAAGATCAAGGGCAGGGGGCCTACGAGCAGTACTTC. This chain uses TRBV4-1 with TRBJ2-7, with 7 bases identical to TRBD1. The V and J ends lost 0 bases and 2 bases, in that order; junction bases with no gene match: 7. CDR3 size: 16 residues. Germline loops: CDR1 MGHRA, CDR2 YSYEKL.

The chain carries TRBV15 and TRBJ1-2; D not certain. The germline V and J ends were trimmed by 0 bases and 3 bases, with 11 bases remaining between them. CDR3 length: 15 amino acids. From germline, CDR1 is LNHNV and CDR2 YYDKDF (reference sequence). CDR3 nucleotides: TGTGCCACCAGCAGAGACCAGGCTAGCCACTATGGCTACACCTTC. Its translation: CATSRDQASHYGYTF.

The J gene is TRBJ2-7, the V gene TRBV5-1; the D gene is possibly TRBD2 (6 bases). The CDR3 sequence is 15 residues long. Germline V gene data show CDR1 as SGHRS and CDR2 as YFSETQ. Trimming took off 2 bases at V and 9 bases at J, with 21 bases between the two ends. Here the CDR3 reads CASSFKRVRGRGQYF. Written as DNA, the CDR3 is TGCGCCAGCAGCTTCAAGCGGGTGCGGGGTCGCGGGCAGTACTTC.

The V gene is TRBV2, the J gene TRBJ2-1; TRBD1 is a possible D gene (6 bases). Trimming removed 8 bases from V and 6 bases from J, with 11 bases in between. CDR3 length: 12 amino acids. Germline V lookup: CDR1 SNHLY, CDR2 FYNNEI. The CDR3 sequence is CASGTLGNEQFF. DNA for the CDR3: TGTGCCAGCGGGACACTCGGCAATGAGCAGTTCTTC.

The J gene is TRBJ2-1, the V gene TRBV18; tentative D call: TRBD2 (6 bases). Germline V gene data show CDR1 as KGHSH and CDR2 as LQKENI. V lost 5 bases to trimming and J lost 3 bases, with 8 bases between them. The CDR3 extends over 13 amino acids. This CDR3 is CASSSGLYNEQFF. The CDR3 nucleotides are TGTGCCAGCTCATCGGGACTCTACAATGAGCAGTTCTTC.

The CDR3 sequence is CASSQQGQNQETQYF. CDR3 nucleotide sequence: TGTGCCAGCAGTCAACAAGGACAGAACCAAGAGACCCAGTACTTC. V is TRBV27 and J is TRBJ2-5; D might be TRBD1 (6 bases). The V and J ends lost 5 bases and 0 bases respectively, with 13 bases between them. Germline loops: CDR1 MNHEY, CDR2 SMNVEV (reference sequence). This CDR3 is 15 amino acids long.

The V gene is TRBV20-1, the J gene TRBJ2-7, with TRBD1 identical over 7 bases. The junction had 4 bases not matched to a gene; V was cut back by 6 bases and J by 8 bases. The CDR3 has 10 residues. Germline values: CDR1 DFQATT, CDR2 SNEGSKA (reference sequence). The CDR3 region has the DNA TGCAGTGCGCGACAGGGCCAGCAGTACTTC. It yields the protein CSARQGQQYF.

This chain uses TRBV4-2 with TRBJ2-6; TRBD1 matches at 9 bases. The CDR3 totals 21 residues. From germline, CDR1 is LGHNA and CDR2 YNFKEQ. J lost 2 bases, V lost 0 bases, and 14 bases had no gene match. The CDR3 is CASSQDKRWGQGRTGANVLTF. The CDR3 nucleotides read TGTGCCAGCAGCCAAGATAAGAGGTGGGGACAGGGCAGGACTGGGGCCAACGTCCTGACTTTC.

CDR3 nucleotides: TGTGCCAGTAGTCTCCGGTTAGACGGGACAGGTAGCGGCTACACCTTC. It specifies CASSLRLDGTGSGYTF. The chain recombines TRBV19 with TRBJ1-2; 8 bases align to TRBD1. V shed 5 bases, J shed 8 bases, and the junction held 16 bases outside the gene matches. Germline V CDR1 and CDR2: LNHDA, SQIVND (reference sequence). The CDR3 has 16 residues.